This T cell receptor beta chain was recovered during a study of CD8+ T cells in alopecia areata (dated by TCRdb to the late 2010s). About the full investigation: The treated patients, all with moderate-to-severe alopecia areata, were enrolled in an open-label pilot trial of oral tofacitinib given at 5 to 10 mg twice daily. Patients stayed on tofacitinib for 6 to 18 months and then had 6 months of follow-up off drug so that delayed response and recurrence could be assessed. For the treated patients, the SALT score, which quantifies what percentage of scalp surface area is affected, served as the measure of disease severity. High-throughput TCRbeta sequencing was used to examine T cell clonal expansion in alopecia areata in both the C3H/HeJ mouse model and human patients. Scalp tissue and sorted CD4+ and CD8+ peripheral blood T cells from patchy and totalis/universalis alopecia areata patients and from healthy controls were covered by human TCRbeta sequencing. Tofacitinib-treated patients had biopsies at baseline and at 4 and 24 weeks of treatment, with a later scalp biopsy in several patients. Scalp clonality was compared among normal scalp (n=4), patchy alopecia areata scalp (n=8), and alopecia totalis/universalis scalp (n=8). RNA was extracted with the PAXgene miRNA kit for fixed scalp, the miRNeasy kit for PBMCs, and the RNeasy kit for mouse skin. TCRbeta CDR3 regions were amplified by immunoSEQ multiplex PCR using 35 Vbeta forward and 13 Jbeta reverse primers.

Libraries were built with the immunoSEQ multiplex PCR assay. RNA was extracted from all samples and reverse transcribed into cDNA, which served as template for TCR sequencing. First-strand cDNA was synthesized using SuperScript III with a 2:1 mix of oligo-dT and random hexamers. A synthetic immune receptor repertoire was used to measure amplification bias, and any remaining bias was corrected computationally. From the authors' description of their analysis: After raw reads were preprocessed to remove errors, the CDR3 was defined following IMGT conventions as running from the conserved cysteine to phenylalanine. Clonality was calculated as 1 minus Shannon entropy normalized by log2 of the number of productive unique TCRs. CD4 or CD8 identity of scalp clones was inferred by cross-referencing scalp TCRbeta sequences with sorted blood CD4 and CD8 repertoires. TCRdb took this table from immuneACCESS and kept in-frame rearrangements with V and J called. Such tables lack part of the clones; where checked against another copy, unresolved V genes explain under half of the gap, and the rest is unexplained. V and J calls and clone size are given by that table; D and trimming were obtained from the DNA. The sample records about 13,000 clones, 55% to 80% of which are singletons. The top ten constitute over 7% of the sample.

Beyond this particular receptor, the publication reports: With tofacitinib, both scalp clonality and the number of expanded CD8+ clones among the top 100 scalp clones went down significantly. Because the treated cohort was small and had just a single nonresponder, larger studies are needed to establish links between baseline CD8+ expansion and response. Unlike mouse skin, where gammadelta T cells dominate, normal human skin contains resident alphabeta T cells that get sequenced too, which complicates analysis of the scalp TCR repertoire. During tofacitinib treatment, many expanded lesional clones remained in scalp and blood, and this persistence may partly explain relapse after treatment is stopped. Higher clonality and more expanded CD8+ clones were observed in lesional scalp than in normal scalp, particularly in alopecia totalis/universalis, a finding suggestive of antigenic drive. TCR sequences shared between patients were less clear than in mice, possibly partly because of HLA diversity in the patient population.

About this clone itself: Which antigen it targets is not known. No base qualities exist here, and no much larger clone lies one base off it.

The CDR3 has 16 amino acids, counting the end cysteine and phenylalanine. The CDR3 DNA has 48 bases and is translated from base 1. Trimming accounts for 7 bases at V and 9 bases at J, while the number of junction bases matched to no gene is 17. CDR1 is given as ENHRY and CDR2 as SYGVKD, both from the germline V gene. The sample's time point label, decoded: more than three weeks on oral tofacitinib. According to the study, the label for this sample's treatment or condition signals: oral pan-JAK inhibitor, 5-10 mg twice daily. Lesional scalp punch biopsies and peripheral blood were collected from alopecia areata patients. Human scalp biopsies were fixed immediately in PAXgene tissue containers.

The receptor was isolated from a human donor with alopecia areata. The sample here was skin, taken at week 4, from a patient treated with tofacitinib. The chain employs TRBV10-3 and TRBJ2-3; TRBD2 lines up with 9 middle nucleotides. CDR3 protein: CAITPSLSGGLATQYF. The nucleotide sequence reads as follows: TGTGCCATCACTCCAAGTCTAAGCGGGGGGCTTGCAACGCAGTATTTT.